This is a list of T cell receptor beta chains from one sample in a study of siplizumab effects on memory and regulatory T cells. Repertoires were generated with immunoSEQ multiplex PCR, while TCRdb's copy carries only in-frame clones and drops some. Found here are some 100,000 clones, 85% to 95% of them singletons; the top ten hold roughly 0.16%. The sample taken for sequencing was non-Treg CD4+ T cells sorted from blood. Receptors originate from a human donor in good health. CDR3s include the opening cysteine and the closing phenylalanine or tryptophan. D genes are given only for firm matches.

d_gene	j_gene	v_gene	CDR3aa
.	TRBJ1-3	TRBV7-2	CASSFPWSSGNTIYF
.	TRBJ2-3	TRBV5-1	CASSLVPGANTDTQYF
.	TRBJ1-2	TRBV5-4	CASSGTTINYGYTF
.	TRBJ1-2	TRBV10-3	CAISESGAGYGYTF
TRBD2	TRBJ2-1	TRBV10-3	CAISEGTTYNEQFF
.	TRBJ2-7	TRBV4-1	CASSQGGLGVSYEQYF
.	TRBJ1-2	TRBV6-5	CASSYSSSVVRGYTF
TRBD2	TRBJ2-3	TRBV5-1	CASSLAGAGTTDTQYF
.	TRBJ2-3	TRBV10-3	CAISESAGDGHTQYF
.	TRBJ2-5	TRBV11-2	CASSLLPGEWGETQYF
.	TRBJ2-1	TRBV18	CASSLPLHTNNEQFF
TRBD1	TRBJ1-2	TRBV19	CASSIEPQGAAPGYTF
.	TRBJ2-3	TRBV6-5	CASSYSALRGADTQYF
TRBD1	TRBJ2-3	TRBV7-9	CASSGTGTGVQYF
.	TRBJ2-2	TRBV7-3	CASSSFGQPNTGELFF
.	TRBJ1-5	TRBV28	CASSGAIAQHF
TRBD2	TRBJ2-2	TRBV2	CASSRGGANTGELFF
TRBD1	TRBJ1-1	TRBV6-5	CASRGTGGNTEAFF
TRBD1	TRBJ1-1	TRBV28	CASRLRDRIVTEAFF
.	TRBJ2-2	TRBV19	CASRAPLFTGELFF
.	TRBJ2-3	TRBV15	CATSRDRKTDTQYF
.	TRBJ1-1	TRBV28	CASSLKWNTEAFF
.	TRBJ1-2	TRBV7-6	CASSSTNYGYTF
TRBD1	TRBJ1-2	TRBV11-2	CASSLETGTPLRGYTF
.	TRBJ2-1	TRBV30	CAWGATGRYNEQFF
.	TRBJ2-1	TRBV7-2	CASSLGQYNEQFF
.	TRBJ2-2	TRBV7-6	CASTPLGQNTGELFF
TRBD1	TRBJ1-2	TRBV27	CATSMGQLLRYTF
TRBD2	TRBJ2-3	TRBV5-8	CASTQGERDTDTQYF
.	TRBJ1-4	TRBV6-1	CASSDSLSTNEKLFF
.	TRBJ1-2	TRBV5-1	CASSSLTVDGYTF
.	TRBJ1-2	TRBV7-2	CASSALVGRSSGYTF
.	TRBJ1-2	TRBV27	CASSIQENYGYTF
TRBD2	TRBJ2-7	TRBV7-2	CASSLVGGTSYEQYF
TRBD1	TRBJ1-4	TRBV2	CASGGGGQPNEKLFF
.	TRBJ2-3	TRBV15	CATSRDHLRTDTQYF
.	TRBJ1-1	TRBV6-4	CASSRTLSNTEAFF